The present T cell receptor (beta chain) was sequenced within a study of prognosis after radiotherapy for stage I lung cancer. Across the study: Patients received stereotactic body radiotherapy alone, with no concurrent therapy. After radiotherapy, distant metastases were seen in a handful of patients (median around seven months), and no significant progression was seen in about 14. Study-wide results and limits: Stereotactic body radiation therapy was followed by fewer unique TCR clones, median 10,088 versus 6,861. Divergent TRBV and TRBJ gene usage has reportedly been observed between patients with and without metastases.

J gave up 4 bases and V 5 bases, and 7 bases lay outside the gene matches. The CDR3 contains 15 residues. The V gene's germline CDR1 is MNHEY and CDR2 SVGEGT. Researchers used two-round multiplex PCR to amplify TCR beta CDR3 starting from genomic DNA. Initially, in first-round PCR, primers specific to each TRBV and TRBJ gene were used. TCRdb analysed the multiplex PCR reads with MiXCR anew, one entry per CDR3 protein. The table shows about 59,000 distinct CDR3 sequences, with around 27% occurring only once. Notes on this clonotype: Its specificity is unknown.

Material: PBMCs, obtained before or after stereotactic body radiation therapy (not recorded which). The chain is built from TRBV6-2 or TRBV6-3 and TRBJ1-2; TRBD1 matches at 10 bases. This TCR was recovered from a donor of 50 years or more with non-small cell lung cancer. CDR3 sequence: CASSQGGDRGYGYTF. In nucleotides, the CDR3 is TGTGCCAGCAGTCAGGGTGGGGACAGGGGCTATGGCTACACCTTC.